One sample yielded the 5 T cell receptor beta chains listed below, sequenced in a study of PD-1 blockade in classical Hodgkin lymphoma. Time point in this sample: cycle 4 day 1 (C4D1), after more than five weeks of nivolumab. Every patient was affected by relapse after autologous stem cell transplantation, while exposure to brentuximab vedotin was not uniform. The table came from immunoSEQ multiplex PCR; TCRdb's copy has only in-frame clones and leaves some out. The data contain tens of thousands of clones, approximately 78% of them seen just once; the ten biggest clones take up over 35%. Sequencing used peripheral blood mononuclear cells (PBMCs), obtained before the fourth cycle of nivolumab. The receptors derive from a human donor with classical Hodgkin lymphoma.

In this sample, this clone turned up a few times. V usage is TRBV5-1 and J usage is TRBJ1-4; no definite D call. CDR3 length equals 15 residues. Germline CDR1 is SGHRS and CDR2 is YFSETQ. V lost 4 bases and J lost 8, with 18 bases in between. The chain's CDR3 is CASSPLGRAQEKLFF. The CDR3 region has the DNA TGCGCCAGCAGCCCCCTTGGGAGGGCCCAAGAAAAACTGTTTTTT.

This clone was recorded only once. The chain links TRBV6-5 to TRBJ2-3; D may correspond to TRBD1 or TRBD2 (5 bases each). This CDR3 has 16 residues. The germline CDR1 and CDR2 sequences are MNHEY and SVGAGI. V was clipped by 0 bases and J by 4 bases, with 14 bases between them. The DNA for the CDR3 is TGTGCCAGCAGTTACTCCCGGGGACCCCTACCAGATACGCAGTATTTT. Its protein is CASSYSRGPLPDTQYF.

The chain joins TRBV15 to TRBJ1-1; D may be TRBD1 (6 bases). The CDR3 is 12 residues long. Trimming shortened V by 3 bases and J by 9 bases, and 11 bases separated the two germline ends. CDR1 LNHNV and CDR2 YYDKDF come from the germline V gene (reference sequence). As DNA, the CDR3 is TGTGCCACCAGCAGCTTGGACAGTAAAGCTTTCTTT. Translating gives CATSSLDSKAFF. The full variable domain, its missing parts supplied by reference TRBV15 and TRBJ1-1, is DAMVIQNPRYQVTQFGKPVTLSCSQTLNHNVMYWYQQKSSQAPKLLFHYYDKDFNNEADTPDNFQSRRPNTSFCFLDIRSPGLGDTAMYLCATSSLDSKAFFGQGTRLTVV.

The gene calls are TRBV19 and TRBJ2-7; 11 bases match TRBD1. The CDR3 length is 16 residues. J gave up 1 base and V 6 bases, and 8 bases lay outside the gene matches. The germline V gene encodes CDR1 LNHDA and CDR2 SQIVND (reference sequence). CDR3 in DNA: TGTGCCAGTAGGGACAGGGGGCATCGAGGGTCCTACGAGCAGTACTTC. Translation: CASRDRGHRGSYEQYF.

The rearrangement uses TRBV28 and TRBJ2-7; 7 bases match TRBD1. The V gene's germline CDR1 is MDHEN and CDR2 SYDVKM. The CDR3 totals 13 residues. After removal of 5 bases from V and 2 bases from J, the junction contained 3 bases not matched to a gene. The CDR3 reads CASSPGQTYEQYF. The CDR3 DNA reads as TGTGCCAGCAGTCCGGGACAGACCTACGAGCAGTACTTC.